This T cell receptor (beta chain) was sequenced in a study of metastatic and nonmetastatic thyroid tumors. Overall study: Patients with malignant and benign thyroid disease provided blood and tumor or nodule tissue, whose repertoires were compared.

Study-wide findings and caveats: A significant increase in TCR beta diversity was reportedly seen in malignant thyroid tumors relative to benign nodules, in blood and tumor.

This clone was counted at least ten times. Its antigen is unknown. Thyroid surgery had not been preceded by any treatment in any patient. The CDR3 covers 16 residues. Germline V gene lookup returns CDR1 LNHDA and CDR2 SQIVND (reference sequence). V was cut by 6 bases and J by 7 bases, with 22 bases left in between. Authors' methods: The study built a papillary thyroid cancer distant-metastasis classifier from CDR3 differences across clinicopathological groups. TCRdb ran MiXCR on the PCR reads. TCRdb's processing, not the authors', yielded these V and J calls. The sample has tens of thousands of clones; about 15% are singletons.

The TCR sequence derives from a female donor with papillary thyroid cancer or a benign thyroid nodule (not recorded which). Some clones in this sample may be carry-over from other donors' samples. Sequenced: blood. The chain links TRBV19 to TRBJ2-1; D ambiguous. The DNA of the CDR3 is TGTGCCAGTAGGCCTTTATCTGGAAGGGCGAGGAATGAGCAGTTCTTC. Amino acid sequence: CASRPLSGRARNEQFF. The full variable domain, rest sourced from reference TRBV19 and TRBJ2-1, is DGGITQSPKYLFRKEGQNVTLSCEQNLNHDAMYWYRQDPGQGLRLIYYSQIVNDFQKGDIAEGYSVSREKKESFPLTVTSAQKNPTAFYLCASRPLSGRARNEQFFGPGTRLTVL.